This is a list of T cell receptor beta chains from one sample in a study of chemoradiotherapy in HPV16-positive cancers. TCRdb keeps only in-frame clones here, not all; method: immunoSEQ multiplex PCR. Among 20,000 to 25,000 clones listed, approximately 90% were seen once. This specimen consisted of blood, obtained from a patient who underwent chemoradiotherapy. The receptors originated from a human donor with HPV-associated anogenital cancer. Both conserved end residues are part of each CDR3. D genes are given only for firm matches. Size is omitted from some rows. Given values are once, few, many or a class for expanded clones.

V,J,size,length,D,CDR3,DNA
TRBV5-6,TRBJ1-1,once,15,-,CASTLNDEQGLAAFF,TGTGCCAGCACCTTAAACGATGAACAGGGCTTGGCTGCTTTCTTT
TRBV18,TRBJ2-2,-,18,TRBD2,CASSPRTSGGRNTGELFF,TGTGCCAGCTCACCCCGGACTAGCGGGGGCCGCAACACCGGGGAGCTGTTTTTT
TRBV27,TRBJ2-3,-,12,-,CASSAHMDTQYF,TGTGCCAGCAGTGCCCACATGGATACGCAGTATTTT
TRBV5-1,TRBJ2-5,once,16,TRBD2,CASSPRTSGRQETQYF,TGCGCCAGCAGCCCACGGACTAGCGGGCGGCAAGAGACCCAGTACTTC
TRBV6-4,TRBJ1-2,-,13,TRBD1,CASSTGQAHGYTF,TGTGCCAGCAGCACCGGACAGGCACATGGCTACACCTTC
TRBV4-1,TRBJ2-7,-,14,-,CASSLRDGAYEQYF,TGCGCCAGCAGCCTCCGGGACGGTGCCTACGAGCAGTACTTC
TRBV6-5,TRBJ1-1,-,13,-,CASSYEGKAEAFF,TGTGCCAGCAGTTACGAGGGGAAGGCTGAAGCTTTCTTT
TRBV15,TRBJ1-6,-,15,-,CATSRYREGNSPLHF,TGTGCCACCAGCCGCTACAGGGAGGGGAATTCACCCCTCCACTTT
TRBV6-4,TRBJ2-3,-,14,-,CASSGDGHTDTQYF,TGTGCCAGCAGTGGGGATGGCCACACAGATACGCAGTATTTT
TRBV7-3,TRBJ2-5,-,14,TRBD2,CASSLGGGQETQYF,TGTGCCAGCAGCTTGGGGGGGGGCCAAGAGACCCAGTACTTC
TRBV28,TRBJ1-5,few,18,TRBD1,CASSLFAKGGQGPLPQHF,TGTGCCAGCAGTTTATTTGCAAAGGGGGGACAGGGCCCTTTGCCCCAGCATTTT
TRBV7-9,TRBJ2-3,-,14,-,CASSFIRDTDTQYF,TGTGCCAGCAGCTTTATCCGGGATACAGATACGCAGTATTTT
TRBV28,TRBJ1-5,few,13,-,CASSLMVNQPQHF,TGTGCCAGCAGCCTGATGGTCAATCAGCCCCAGCATTTT
TRBV28,TRBJ1-5,-,14,TRBD1,CASSLGRGLQPQHF,TGTGCCAGCAGTTTGGGCAGGGGGCTTCAGCCCCAGCATTTT